This TCR beta chain was obtained from a study of T cells and Merkel cell carcinoma outcomes. Study-wide points: Merkel cell carcinoma outcomes were reportedly predicted by repertoire and T-cell density.

Assay used: immunoSEQ multiplex PCR; TCRdb lists only in-frame clones, some missing. This sample yields roughly 11,000 clones, of which 95% are seen a single time; around 0.91% belongs to the top ten. Concerning this clone itself: The antigen remains undetermined.

The CDR3 is made up of 13 amino acids. Trimming cost V 0 bases and J 6 bases, with 9 bases left between them. Germline CDR1 reads SGHDN; CDR2 reads FVKESK. Sequenced sample: tumor tissue from Merkel cell carcinoma. This chain connects TRBV14 to TRBJ2-7; D possibly corresponds to TRBD2 (5 bases). The origin of this receptor is a human donor with Merkel cell carcinoma. The CDR3 DNA reads as TGTGCCAGCAGCCAAGATCGCGGAGGCGAGCAGTACTTC. Its translation: CASSQDRGGEQYF.